The rows below give T cell receptor beta chains drawn from one sample of a study of T cell repertoires in cytomegalovirus infection. Their specific antigens are unknown. Via MiXCR, TCRdb re-called the reads, giving one row per CDR3 protein. This table holds about 500,000 distinct CDR3 sequences, roughly 34% found once. Sequenced here: cultured PBMCs, sampled from culture after CMV antigen stimulation. These receptors all stem from a human donor in good health (CMV status not recorded). Some clones in this sample may be carry-over from other donors' samples. Both conserved end residues are part of each CDR3. The order of the fields is D gene, V gene, clone size, J gene, CDR3 DNA, CDR3 protein. A D gene is named only where the DNA matches it firmly. The size entry is marked missing in some rows and otherwise reads once, few, many or a size class.

-,TRBV7-2,-,TRBJ1-1,TGTGCCAGCAGCGCGCGCTCCGCCATGAACACTGAAGCTTTCTTT,CASSARSAMNTEAFF
-,TRBV27,-,TRBJ2-4,TGTGCCAGCAGTTTTACGACCGGAGACATTCAGTACTTC,CASSFTTGDIQYF
TRBD2,TRBV4-1,few,TRBJ2-1,TGCGCCAGCAGCCAAGTTGGGACTAGCGGGCCTTACAATGAGCAGTTCTTC,CASSQVGTSGPYNEQFF
-,TRBV7-8,-,TRBJ2-5,TGTGCCAGCAGCCCATGGGGGGGGGCGGGAGCTGAGACCCAGTACTTC,CASSPWGGAGAETQYF
-,TRBV4-2,-,TRBJ1-1,TGTGCCAGCAGCCAAGATCCACAGGGAATGGGAGCTTTCTTT,CASSQDPQGMGAFF
-,TRBV7-6,-,TRBJ1-1,TGTGCCAGCTGGGACGGGATGAACACTGAAGCTTTCTTT,CASWDGMNTEAFF
TRBD2,TRBV7-2,-,TRBJ2-7,TGTGCCAGCAGCCCGCGGGGGGGGGGGAGACCCTACGAGCAGTACTTC,CASSPRGGGRPYEQYF
TRBD2,TRBV12-3/TRBV12-4,few,TRBJ2-7,TGTGCCAGCAGTTTCAGGACTAGCGCCTCCTACGAGCAGTACTTC,CASSFRTSASYEQYF
-,TRBV20-1,few,TRBJ2-7,TGCAGTGCTTGGGAACAGGGGCGGGGGGACGAGCAGTACTTC,CSAWEQGRGDEQYF
TRBD2,TRBV12-3/TRBV12-4,few,TRBJ2-1,TGTGCCAGCAGCCCTGGACTAGCGGCGAATTTTTACAATGAGCAGTTCTTC,CASSPGLAANFYNEQFF
-,TRBV19,-,TRBJ1-2,TGTGCCAGTAGAGGCAGTTTTGGCTACACCTTC,CASRGSFGYTF
-,TRBV18,-,TRBJ1-3,TGTGCCAGCTCACCACGGGACGCAGCGTCTGGAAACACCATATATTTT,CASSPRDAASGNTIYF
-,TRBV24-1,-,TRBJ2-1,TGTGCCACCAGTGATTTGCAGACCCCCGTAGGCAGGGACAAATTGAATGAGCAGTTCTTC,CATSDLQTPVGRDKLNEQFF
-,TRBV7-3,many,TRBJ2-1,TGTGCCAGCAGCTCGGACATTTGGAATGAGCAGTTCTTC,CASSSDIWNEQFF
-,TRBV6-1,-,TRBJ2-7,TGTGCCAGCAGTGGACATTCCTACGAGCAGTACTTC,CASSGHSYEQYF
-,TRBV28,-,TRBJ2-3,TGTGCCAGCAGCTTACCCGCACCAGATACGCAGTATTTT,CASSLPAPDTQYF
TRBD1,TRBV25-1,-,TRBJ1-3,TGTGCCAGCAGTGCTAGTACGGGACAGTGGACAAACACCATATATTTT,CASSASTGQWTNTIYF
TRBD1,TRBV6-5,-,TRBJ1-1,TGTGCCAGCAGTTACTCGATGACAGGGAGGGGCACTGAAGCTTTCTTT,CASSYSMTGRGTEAFF
-,TRBV7-6,few,TRBJ2-1,TGTGCCAGCAGCTTAGACGGTTCCCCCACCCACAATGAGCAGTTCTTC,CASSLDGSPTHNEQFF
TRBD2,TRBV7-2,many,TRBJ2-5,TGTGCCAGCAGCTTACGGACTAGCCTGATAGGGGAGACCCAGTACTTC,CASSLRTSLIGETQYF
-,TRBV25-1,few,TRBJ2-2,TGTGCCAGCGCGGTCGATAGGAGTAAAGGCACCGGGGAGCTGTTTTTT,CASAVDRSKGTGELFF
-,TRBV2,few,TRBJ2-3,TGTGCCAGCAGTGTTTCGACACGGGAGACGCAGTATTTT,CASSVSTRETQYF
-,TRBV24-1,few,TRBJ1-4,TGTGCCACCAGTGAGGGGACATCTACAACTAATGAAAAACTGTTTTTT,CATSEGTSTTNEKLFF
-,TRBV4-1,few,TRBJ1-5,TGCGCCAGCAGCCAATCTGGTACGGGTCAGCCCCAGCATTTT,CASSQSGTGQPQHF
TRBD1,TRBV6-5,-,TRBJ2-5,TGTGCCAGCAGACCGGGACAGGGCAGAGAGACCCAGTACTTC,CASRPGQGRETQYF
-,TRBV28,-,TRBJ1-3,TGTGCCAGCAGTTTGGGGGGAACCGCTGGAAACACCATATATTTT,CASSLGGTAGNTIYF
TRBD2,TRBV4-1,once,TRBJ2-1,TGCGCCAGCAGCCAACGTTTTAAGGGGACTAGATTCTTCAATGAGCAGTTCTTC,CASSQRFKGTRFFNEQFF
-,TRBV7-2,many,TRBJ2-3,TGTGCCAGCAGCCCTATTCTCACAGATACGCAGTATTTT,CASSPILTDTQYF
-,TRBV6-1,few,TRBJ1-3,TGTGCCAGCATGTTCGGGGGGCACTTTGGAAACACCATATATTTT,CASMFGGHFGNTIYF
TRBD2,TRBV12-3/TRBV12-4,few,TRBJ2-5,TGTGCCAGCAGTTCACTAGCGGGGGTGGAGACCCAGTACTTC,CASSSLAGVETQYF
-,TRBV2,-,TRBJ2-2,TGTGCCAGCAGGACTCCGTCCGGGGAGCTGTTTTTT,CASRTPSGELFF
-,TRBV12-3/TRBV12-4,-,TRBJ1-1,TGTGCCAGCATCCTCGCGGTGAACACTGAAGCTTTCTTT,CASILAVNTEAFF
-,TRBV11-3,few,TRBJ2-3,TGTGCCAGCAGACCAAGGGGGGCGGGGACCACAGATACGCAGTATTTT,CASRPRGAGTTDTQYF
TRBD2,TRBV7-2,many,TRBJ2-3,TGTGCCAGCAGCTTAGGGACTAGCGGCCTCGATACGCAGTATTTT,CASSLGTSGLDTQYF
TRBD1,TRBV10-3,few,TRBJ2-3,TGTGCCATCAGACTTACAGGGGGCGAAGATACGCAGTATTTT,CAIRLTGGEDTQYF
TRBD2,TRBV7-2,many,TRBJ2-1,TGTGCCAGCAGCTTAGATAGCGGGAGAAGTGGAAATGAGCAGTTCTTC,CASSLDSGRSGNEQFF
-,TRBV28,-,TRBJ2-1,TGTGCCAGTCATGGGGTGTTGACGGGTGAGAGCTCCTACAATGAGCAGTTCTTC,CASHGVLTGESSYNEQFF
-,TRBV29-1,once,TRBJ1-5,TGCAGCGTGATGCCCCTTGACAATCAGCCCCAGCATTTT,CSVMPLDNQPQHF
-,TRBV12-3/TRBV12-4,few,TRBJ1-5,TGTGCCAGCAGCCCAGACATCAATCAGCCCCAGCATTTT,CASSPDINQPQHF
-,TRBV28,few,TRBJ2-5,TGTGCCAGCAGTAAGGACACTAAAGAGACCCAGTACTTC,CASSKDTKETQYF
-,TRBV6-1,few,TRBJ1-2,TGTGCCAGCAGTCAGGACAGCTATGGCTACACCTTC,CASSQDSYGYTF
-,TRBV10-3,-,TRBJ1-2,TGTGCCATCAGCCTAAAGGTCGGGACGTCAGAATATGGCTACACCTTC,CAISLKVGTSEYGYTF
TRBD2,TRBV27,-,TRBJ2-7,TGTGCCAGCAGTTTAACGGTAGCGGGGGGCCAGTACTTC,CASSLTVAGGQYF
TRBD1,TRBV27,-,TRBJ1-1,TGTGCCAGCAGGCCGGGACAGCCCGACACTGAAGCTTTCTTT,CASRPGQPDTEAFF
TRBD2,TRBV18,-,TRBJ2-3,TGTGCCAGCTCACCACGACTAGCGTCTGGTTCAGATACGCAGTATTTT,CASSPRLASGSDTQYF
TRBD2,TRBV6-2/TRBV6-3,many,TRBJ2-1,TGTGCCAGCAGTCCATTAGCGGGAGGCGGGAATGAGCAGTTCTTC,CASSPLAGGGNEQFF